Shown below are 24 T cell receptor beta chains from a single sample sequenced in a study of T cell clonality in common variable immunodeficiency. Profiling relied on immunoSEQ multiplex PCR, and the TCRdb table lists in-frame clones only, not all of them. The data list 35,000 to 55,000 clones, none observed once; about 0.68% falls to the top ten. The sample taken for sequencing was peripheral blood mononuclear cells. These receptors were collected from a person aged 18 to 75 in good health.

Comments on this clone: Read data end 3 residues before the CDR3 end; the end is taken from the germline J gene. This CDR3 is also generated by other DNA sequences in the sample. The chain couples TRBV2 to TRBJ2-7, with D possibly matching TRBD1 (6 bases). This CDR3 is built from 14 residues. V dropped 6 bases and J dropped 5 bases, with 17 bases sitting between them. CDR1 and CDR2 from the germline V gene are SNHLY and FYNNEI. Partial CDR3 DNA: TGTGCCAGCAGGCCAGGCAGGGGTTACCACGAG. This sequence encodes CASRPGRGYHE. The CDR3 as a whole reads CASRPGRGYHEQYF.

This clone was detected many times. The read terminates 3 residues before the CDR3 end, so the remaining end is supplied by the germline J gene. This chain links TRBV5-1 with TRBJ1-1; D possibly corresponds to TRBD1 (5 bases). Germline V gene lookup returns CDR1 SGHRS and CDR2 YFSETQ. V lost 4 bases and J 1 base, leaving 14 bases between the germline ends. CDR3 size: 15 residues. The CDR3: CASSGGGRGNTEAFF. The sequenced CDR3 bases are TGCGCCAGCAGCGGGGGGGGTCGGGGGAACACTGAA.

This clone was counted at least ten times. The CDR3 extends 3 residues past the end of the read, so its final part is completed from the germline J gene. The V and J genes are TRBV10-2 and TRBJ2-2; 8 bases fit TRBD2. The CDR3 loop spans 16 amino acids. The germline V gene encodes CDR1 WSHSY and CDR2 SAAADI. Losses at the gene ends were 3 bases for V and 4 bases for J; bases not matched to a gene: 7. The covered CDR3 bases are TGCGCCAGCAGTGAAGCGGCGGGGGGACCCACCGGGGAG. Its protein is CASSEAAGGPTGE. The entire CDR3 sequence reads CASSEAAGGPTGELFF.

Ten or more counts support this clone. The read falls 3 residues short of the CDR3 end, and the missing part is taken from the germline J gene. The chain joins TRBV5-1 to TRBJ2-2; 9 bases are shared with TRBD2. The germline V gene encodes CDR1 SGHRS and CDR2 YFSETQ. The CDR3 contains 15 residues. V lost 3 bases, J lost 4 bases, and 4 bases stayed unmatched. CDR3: CASSSLAGSTGELFF. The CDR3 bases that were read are TGCGCCAGCAGCTCGCTAGCGGGATCCACCGGGGAG.

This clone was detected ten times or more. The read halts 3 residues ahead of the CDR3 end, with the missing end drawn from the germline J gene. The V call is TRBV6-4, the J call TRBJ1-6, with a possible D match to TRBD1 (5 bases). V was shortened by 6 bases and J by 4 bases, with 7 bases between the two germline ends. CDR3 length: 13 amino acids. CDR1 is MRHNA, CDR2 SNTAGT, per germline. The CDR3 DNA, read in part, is TGTGCCAGCAGGCAGGGATATAATTCACCC. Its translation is CASRQGYNSP. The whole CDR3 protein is CASRQGYNSPLHF.

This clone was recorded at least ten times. The CDR3 loop reads CASSQTSGRHEQFF. The CDR3 DNA, read in part, is TGTGCCAGCAGCCAGACTAGCGGGAGACATGAG. The chain employs TRBV7-2 and TRBJ2-1, with 12 nucleotides matching TRBD2. The read terminates 3 residues ahead of where the CDR3 ends, so the germline J gene completes it. J was trimmed by 8 bases and V by 5 bases; bases with no gene match: 4. Germline V gene lookup returns CDR1 SGHTA and CDR2 FQGNSA. This CDR3 is built from 14 residues.

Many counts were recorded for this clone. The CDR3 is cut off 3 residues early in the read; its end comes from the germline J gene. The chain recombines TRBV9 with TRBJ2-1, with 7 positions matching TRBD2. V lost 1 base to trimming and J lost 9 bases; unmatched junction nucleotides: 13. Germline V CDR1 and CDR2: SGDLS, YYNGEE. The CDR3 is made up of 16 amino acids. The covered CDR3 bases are TGTGCCAGCAGCGTACCCTCCCGGGGGGTGGGTGGTGAG. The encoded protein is CASSVPSRGVGGE. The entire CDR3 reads CASSVPSRGVGGEQFF.

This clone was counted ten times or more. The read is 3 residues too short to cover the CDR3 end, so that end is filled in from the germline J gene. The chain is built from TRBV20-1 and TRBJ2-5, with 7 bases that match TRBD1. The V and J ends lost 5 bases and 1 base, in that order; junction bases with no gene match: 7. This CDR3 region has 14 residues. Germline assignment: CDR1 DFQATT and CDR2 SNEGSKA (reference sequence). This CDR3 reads CSAGETGIQETQYF. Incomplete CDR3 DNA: TGCAGTGCTGGTGAGACAGGGATCCAAGAGACC.

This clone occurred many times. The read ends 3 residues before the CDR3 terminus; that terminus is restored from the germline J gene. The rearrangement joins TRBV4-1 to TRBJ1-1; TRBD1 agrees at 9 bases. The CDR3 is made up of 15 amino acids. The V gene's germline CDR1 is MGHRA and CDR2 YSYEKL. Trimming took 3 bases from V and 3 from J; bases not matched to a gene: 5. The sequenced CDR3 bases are TGCGCCAGCAGCCATGGGGACAGGGCGGACACTGAA. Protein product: CASSHGDRADTE. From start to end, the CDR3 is CASSHGDRADTEAFF.

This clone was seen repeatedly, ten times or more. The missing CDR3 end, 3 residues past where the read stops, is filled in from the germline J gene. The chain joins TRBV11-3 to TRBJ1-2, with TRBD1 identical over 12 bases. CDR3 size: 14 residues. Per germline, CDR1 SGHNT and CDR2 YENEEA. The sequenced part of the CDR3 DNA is TGTGCCAGCAGCTTGGGACAGGGGGCTGAGGGC. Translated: CASSLGQGAEG. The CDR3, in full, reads CASSLGQGAEGYTF.

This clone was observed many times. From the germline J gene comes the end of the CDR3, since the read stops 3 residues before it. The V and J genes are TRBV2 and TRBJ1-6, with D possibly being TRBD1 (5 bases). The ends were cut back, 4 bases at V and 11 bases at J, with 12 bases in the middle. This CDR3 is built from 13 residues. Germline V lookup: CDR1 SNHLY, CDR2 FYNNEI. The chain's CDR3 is CASSVRGWTPLHF. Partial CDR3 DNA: TGTGCCAGCAGTGTTAGGGGTTGGACACCC. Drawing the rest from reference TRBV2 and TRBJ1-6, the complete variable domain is EPEVTQTPSHQVTQMGQEVILRCVPISNHLYFYWYRQILGQKVEFLVSFYNNEISEKSEIFDDQFSVERPDGSNFTLKIRSTKLEDSAMYFCASSVRGWTPLHFGNGTRLTVT.

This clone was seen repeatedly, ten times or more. The CDR3 here is CSAPTGTTFYEQYF. The CDR3 DNA, read in part, is TGCAGTGCTCCGACCGGGACTACTTTCTACGAG. The rearrangement links TRBV20-1 to TRBJ2-7; 7 nucleotides align to TRBD2. Read data end 3 residues before the CDR3 end; the end is taken from the germline J gene. Germline CDR1 reads DFQATT; CDR2 reads SNEGSKA (reference sequence). Unmatched junction bases numbered 10, after V lost 5 bases and J lost 3 bases. CDR3 length equals 14 residues.

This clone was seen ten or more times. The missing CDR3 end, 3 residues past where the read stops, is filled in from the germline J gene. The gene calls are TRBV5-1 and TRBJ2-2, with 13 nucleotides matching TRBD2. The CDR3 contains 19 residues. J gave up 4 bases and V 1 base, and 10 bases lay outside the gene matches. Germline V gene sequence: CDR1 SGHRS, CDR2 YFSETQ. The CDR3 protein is CASSLKPRLAGGLTGELFF. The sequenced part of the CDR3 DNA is TGCGCCAGCAGCTTGAAACCCAGACTAGCGGGAGGACTCACCGGGGAG.

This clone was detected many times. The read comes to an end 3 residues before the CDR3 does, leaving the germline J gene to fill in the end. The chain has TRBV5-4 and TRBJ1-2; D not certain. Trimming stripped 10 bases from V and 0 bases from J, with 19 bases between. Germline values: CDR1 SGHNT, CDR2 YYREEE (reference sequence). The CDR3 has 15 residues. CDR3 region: CAAGTEGAANYGYTF. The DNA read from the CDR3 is TGTGCCGCCGGAACTGAGGGTGCCGCTAACTATGGC.

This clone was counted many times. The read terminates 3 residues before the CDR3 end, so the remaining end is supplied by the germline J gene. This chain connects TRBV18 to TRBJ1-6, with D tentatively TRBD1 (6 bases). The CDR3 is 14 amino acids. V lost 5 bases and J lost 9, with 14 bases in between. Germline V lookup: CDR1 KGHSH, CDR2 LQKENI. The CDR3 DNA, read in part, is TGTGCCAGCTCAGAAAGACAGGAAAGTTCACCC. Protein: CASSERQESSP. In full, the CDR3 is CASSERQESSPLHF.

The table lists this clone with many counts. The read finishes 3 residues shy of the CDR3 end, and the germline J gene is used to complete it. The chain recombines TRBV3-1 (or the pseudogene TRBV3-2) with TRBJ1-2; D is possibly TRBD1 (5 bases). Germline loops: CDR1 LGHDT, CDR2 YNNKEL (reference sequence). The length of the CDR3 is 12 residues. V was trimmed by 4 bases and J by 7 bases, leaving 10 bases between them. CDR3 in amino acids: CASSRKGSGYTF. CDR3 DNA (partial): TGTGCCAGCAGCCGAAAGGGGTCTGGC.

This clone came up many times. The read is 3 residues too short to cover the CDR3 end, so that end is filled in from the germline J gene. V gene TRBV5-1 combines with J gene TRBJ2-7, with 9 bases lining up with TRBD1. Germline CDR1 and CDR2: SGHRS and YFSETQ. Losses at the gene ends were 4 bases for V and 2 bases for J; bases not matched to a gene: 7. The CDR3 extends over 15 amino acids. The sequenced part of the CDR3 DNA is TGCGCCAGCAGCCCAAGACAGGGGGAGGCCTACGAG. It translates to CASSPRQGEAYE. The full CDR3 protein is CASSPRQGEAYEQYF.

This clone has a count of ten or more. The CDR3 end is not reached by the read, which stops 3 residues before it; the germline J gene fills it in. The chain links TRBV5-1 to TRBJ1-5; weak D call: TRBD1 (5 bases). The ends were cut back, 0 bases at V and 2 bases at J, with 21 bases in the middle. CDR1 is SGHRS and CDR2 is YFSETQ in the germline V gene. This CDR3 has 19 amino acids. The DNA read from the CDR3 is TGCGCCAGCAGCTTGGGGTCCCGCCGGATTCAGGGTTGCAATCAGCCC. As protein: CASSLGSRRIQGCNQP. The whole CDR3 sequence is CASSLGSRRIQGCNQPQHF. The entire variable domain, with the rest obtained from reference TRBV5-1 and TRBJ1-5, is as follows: KAGVTQTPRYLIKTRGQQVTLSCSPISGHRSVSWYQQTPGQGLQFLFEYFSETQRNKGNFPGRFSGRQFSNSRSEMNVSTLELGDSALYLCASSLGSRRIQGCNQPQHFGDGTRLSIL.

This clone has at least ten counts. The CDR3 protein is CSARSGGSSYEQYF. CDR3 DNA (partial): TGCAGTGCTAGATCAGGGGGGAGCTCCTACGAG. V gene TRBV20-1 combines with J gene TRBJ2-7; TRBD1 is a possible D gene (7 bases). The read terminates 3 residues ahead of where the CDR3 ends, so the germline J gene completes it. V lost 2 bases and J 0 bases, leaving 11 bases between the germline ends. Germline V gene lookup returns CDR1 DFQATT and CDR2 SNEGSKA (reference sequence). There are 14 residues in the CDR3.

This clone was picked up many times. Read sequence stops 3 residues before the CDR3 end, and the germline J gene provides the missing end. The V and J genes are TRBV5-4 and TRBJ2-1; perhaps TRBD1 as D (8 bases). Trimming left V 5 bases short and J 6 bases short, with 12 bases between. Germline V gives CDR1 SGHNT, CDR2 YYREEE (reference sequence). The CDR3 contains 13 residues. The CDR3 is CASRQGGSNEQFF. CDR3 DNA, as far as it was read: TGTGCCAGCAGACAGGGGGGGTCCAATGAG.

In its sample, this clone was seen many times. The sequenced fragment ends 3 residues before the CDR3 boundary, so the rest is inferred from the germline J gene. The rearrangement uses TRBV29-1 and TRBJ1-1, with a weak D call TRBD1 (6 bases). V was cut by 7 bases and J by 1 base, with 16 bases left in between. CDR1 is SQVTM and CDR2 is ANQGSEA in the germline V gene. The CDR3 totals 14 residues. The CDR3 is CSGVQGVGNTEAFF. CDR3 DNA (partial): TGCAGCGGCGTACAGGGTGTGGGGAACACTGAA.

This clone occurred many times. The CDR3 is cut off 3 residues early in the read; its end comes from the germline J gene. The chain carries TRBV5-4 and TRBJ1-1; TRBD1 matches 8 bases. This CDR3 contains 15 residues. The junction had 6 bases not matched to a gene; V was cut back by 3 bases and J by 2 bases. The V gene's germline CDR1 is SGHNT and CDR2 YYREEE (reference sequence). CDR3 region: CASSSGDRYNTEAFF. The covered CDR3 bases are TGTGCCAGCAGCTCCGGGGACAGGTACAACACTGAA.

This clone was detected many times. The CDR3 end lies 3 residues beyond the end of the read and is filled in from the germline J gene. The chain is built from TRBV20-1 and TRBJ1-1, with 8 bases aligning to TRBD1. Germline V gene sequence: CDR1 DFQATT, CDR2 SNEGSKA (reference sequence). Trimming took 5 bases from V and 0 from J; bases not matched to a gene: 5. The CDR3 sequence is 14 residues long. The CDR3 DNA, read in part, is TGCAGTGCTGAGCCGACAGGGGTGAACACTGAA. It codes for CSAEPTGVNTE. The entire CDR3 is CSAEPTGVNTEAFF.

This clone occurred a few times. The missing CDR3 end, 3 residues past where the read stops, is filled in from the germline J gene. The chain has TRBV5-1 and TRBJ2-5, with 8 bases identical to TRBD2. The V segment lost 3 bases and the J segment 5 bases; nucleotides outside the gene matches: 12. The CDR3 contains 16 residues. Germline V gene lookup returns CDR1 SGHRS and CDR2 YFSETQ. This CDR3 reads CASSSNPLAASETQYF. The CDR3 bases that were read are TGCGCCAGCAGCTCGAACCCACTAGCGGCCTCCGAGACC.